One and the same sample provided the 24 T cell receptor beta chains below, sequenced in a study of OX40 agonist ivuxolimab in advanced cancers. The repertoire was sequenced with immunoSEQ multiplex PCR; TCRdb's copy has only in-frame clones and lacks some. The data contain some 65,000 clones, 87% of them singletons. The specimen comprised CD4+ or CD8+ T cells sorted from blood, sampled in a trial of the OX40 agonist ivuxolimab. The receptors originated from an adult with an advanced solid tumor such as melanoma, head and neck, liver or kidney cancer.

This clone was recorded only once. J is TRBJ1-6 and V is TRBV5-1; D is unclear. Germline CDR1 reads SGHRS; CDR2 reads YFSETQ. V lost 2 bases to trimming and J lost 6 bases, with 9 bases between them. The CDR3 has 14 amino acids. CDR3: CASSLTESNSPLHF. The CDR3 nucleotides are TGCGCCAGCAGCTTAACCGAGAGTAATTCACCCCTCCACTTT.

Concerning this clone itself: This specimen includes other DNA sequences encoding the same CDR3. The chain uses TRBV5-1 and TRBJ2-7, with 9 bases identical to TRBD2. The CDR3 length is 15 residues. The V gene's germline CDR1 is SGHRS and CDR2 YFSETQ. The V gene end was trimmed by 4 bases and the J gene end by 2 bases; junction bases not matched to a gene: 7. The CDR3 sequence: CASSPGASGTYEQYF. In nucleotides, the CDR3 is TGCGCCAGCAGCCCCGGGGCTAGCGGGACCTACGAGCAGTACTTC. Supplemented by reference TRBV5-1 and TRBJ2-7, the full variable domain reads KAGVTQTPRYLIKTRGQQVTLSCSPISGHRSVSWYQQTPGQGLQFLFEYFSETQRNKGNFPGRFSGRQFSNSRSEMNVSTLELGDSALYLCASSPGASGTYEQYFGPGTRLTVT.

The rearrangement uses TRBV6-6 and TRBJ1-1; possibly TRBD1 for D (5 bases). Trimming shortened V by 7 bases and J by 0 bases, and 12 bases separated the two germline ends. The CDR3 has 14 residues. Germline lookup yields CDR1 MNHNY and CDR2 SVGAGI (reference sequence). CDR3 DNA: TGTGCCAGCATCCCACAGGTCCTGAACACTGAAGCTTTCTTT. It translates to CASIPQVLNTEAFF.

There are a few counts of this clone. The chain joins TRBV2 to TRBJ1-1; D might be TRBD1 (5 bases). The V end was cut by 6 bases, the J end by 6 bases, with 29 bases between. CDR1 is SNHLY and CDR2 is FYNNEI in the germline V gene. There are 18 residues in the CDR3. The CDR3 here is CASRGRVGARVGTAEAFF. DNA of the CDR3: TGTGCCAGCAGAGGTAGGGTTGGGGCCCGCGTTGGGACCGCTGAAGCTTTCTTT.

The chain recombines TRBV6-5 with TRBJ2-5, with a weak D call TRBD1 (6 bases). CDR1 and CDR2 (germline): MNHEY, SVGAGI. The CDR3 extends over 15 amino acids. Between the trimmed V and J ends, which lost 7 bases and 5 bases, there was a span of 20 bases. The chain's CDR3 is CASTRNRAVGETQYF. The CDR3 DNA is TGTGCCAGCACGAGGAACAGGGCTGTCGGGGAGACCCAGTACTTC.

This clone was seen just once. The chain links TRBV5-1 to TRBJ2-3; 11 nucleotides agree with TRBD2. The V gene end was trimmed by 3 bases and the J gene end by 2 bases; junction bases not matched to a gene: 14. The CDR3 is made up of 19 amino acids. Germline CDR1 reads SGHRS; CDR2 reads YFSETQ. The CDR3 loop is CASSSGLGLAGTPTDTQYF. The CDR3 region has the DNA TGCGCCAGCAGCTCCGGACTTGGACTAGCGGGTACCCCCACAGATACGCAGTATTTT. The whole variable domain, remainder taken from reference TRBV5-1 and TRBJ2-3, is KAGVTQTPRYLIKTRGQQVTLSCSPISGHRSVSWYQQTPGQGLQFLFEYFSETQRNKGNFPGRFSGRQFSNSRSEMNVSTLELGDSALYLCASSSGLGLAGTPTDTQYFGPGTRLTVL.

In its sample, this clone was seen a few times. The J gene is TRBJ2-4, the V gene TRBV7-9; D gene uncertain. This CDR3 contains 10 residues. Trimming took off 6 bases at V and 9 bases at J, with 6 bases between the two ends. Looked up from germline, CDR1 is SEHNR and CDR2 is FQNEAQ (reference sequence). CDR3 nucleotide sequence: TGTGCCAGCAGTGGTATCATTCAGTACTTC. It encodes CASSGIIQYF.

The chain is built from TRBV11-2 and TRBJ2-5; D not certain. The germline V gene encodes CDR1 SGHAT and CDR2 FQNNGV. Trimming shortened V by 4 bases and J by 1 base, and 7 bases separated the two germline ends. The CDR3 consists of 13 residues. The CDR3 region is CASSSPSQETQYF. CDR3 DNA sequence: TGTGCCAGCAGCTCCCCCTCCCAAGAGACCCAGTACTTC.

The chain couples TRBV25-1 to TRBJ2-7; D is perhaps TRBD1 (6 bases). The CDR3 loop spans 12 amino acids. The germline V gene encodes CDR1 MGHDK and CDR2 SYGVNS. Trimming took off 4 bases at V and 2 bases at J, with 6 bases between the two ends. The DNA for the CDR3 is TGTGCCAGCAGTGGGGACACCTACGAGCAGTACTTC. As protein: CASSGDTYEQYF.

This chain uses TRBV19 with TRBJ2-2, with a possible D match to TRBD2 (7 bases). Germline V gives CDR1 LNHDA, CDR2 SQIVND (reference sequence). The CDR3 sequence is 18 residues long. Trimming cost V 2 bases and J 4 bases, with 20 bases left between them. CDR3 protein: CASSITGAGRTITGELFF. For the CDR3, the DNA is TGTGCCAGTAGTATAACGGGGGCCGGGAGGACGATCACCGGGGAGCTGTTTTTT.

The chain is built from TRBV5-5 and TRBJ1-2; D is undetermined. Germline V gene data show CDR1 as SGHKS and CDR2 as YYEKEE (reference sequence). CDR3 length: 13 amino acids. The V gene lost 4 bases and the J gene lost 4 bases, with 11 bases spanning the gap. CDR3 sequence reads: CASSPTEGYGYTF. The CDR3 DNA follows: TGTGCCAGCAGCCCAACAGAGGGCTATGGCTACACCTTC.

The V and J genes are TRBV12-5 and TRBJ2-7, with 7 bases aligning to TRBD2. V shed 2 bases, J shed 7 bases, and the junction held 5 bases outside the gene matches. The CDR3 is 13 residues long. From germline, CDR1 is LGHNT and CDR2 FRNRAP. The DNA for the CDR3 is TGTGCTAGTGGTTTGATCGCCGGGGGGGAGCAGTACTTC. It yields the protein CASGLIAGGEQYF.

Written as DNA, the CDR3 is TGTGCCAGTTCCCGGGACAGGTTTAATTTGAGGGACTACACCTTC. Amino acids: CASSRDRFNLRDYTF. The V call is TRBV25-1, the J call TRBJ1-2; 8 bases match TRBD1. The CDR3 runs to 15 residues. J lost 10 bases, V lost 9 bases, and 19 bases had no gene match. Germline V lookup: CDR1 MGHDK, CDR2 SYGVNS.

The chain couples TRBV5-1 to TRBJ2-5, with TRBD2 identical over 14 bases. The CDR3 sequence is 17 residues long. Losses at the gene ends were 4 bases for V and 0 bases for J; bases not matched to a gene: 5. CDR1 SGHRS and CDR2 YFSETQ come from the germline V gene. In nucleotides, the CDR3 is TGCGCCAGCAGCCTGGGGACTAGCGGGGGACACCAAGAGACCCAGTACTTC. It translates to CASSLGTSGGHQETQYF.

The V call is TRBV5-6, the J call TRBJ2-7, with TRBD2 matching 7 bases. The germline gives CDR1 SGHDT, CDR2 YYEEEE. With V trimmed by 2 bases and J by 0 bases, 5 bases remained unmatched. The CDR3 is made up of 15 amino acids. The CDR3 region is CASSFRGGRSYEQYF. In DNA form, the CDR3 reads TGTGCCAGCAGCTTCCGCGGGGGTCGCTCCTACGAGCAGTACTTC. The whole variable domain, remainder taken from reference TRBV5-6 and TRBJ2-7, is DAGVTQSPTHLIKTRGQQVTLRCSPKSGHDTVSWYQQALGQGPQFIFQYYEEEERQRGNFPDRFSGHQFPNYSSELNVNALLLGDSALYLCASSFRGGRSYEQYFGPGTRLTVT.

The chain joins TRBV5-4 to TRBJ2-2; 8 bases are shared with TRBD1. V lost 3 bases, J lost 6 bases, and 10 bases stayed unmatched. Per the germline V gene, CDR1 is SGHNT and CDR2 is YYREEE (reference sequence). The CDR3 spans 16 residues. The CDR3 loop is CASSSLDRGRAGELFF. CDR3 bases: TGTGCCAGCAGCTCCCTAGACAGGGGCAGGGCCGGGGAGCTGTTTTTT.

This clone was found once. CDR3 sequence (DNA): TGCGCCAGCAGCCAAGAAAGTACCTCACCTGGAGAGCAGTACTTC. This codes for CASSQESTSPGEQYF. The V gene is TRBV4-1, the J gene TRBJ2-7, with D uncertain. Germline V gene data show CDR1 as MGHRA and CDR2 as YSYEKL. V was pared by 0 bases and J by 7 bases, with 16 bases between. This CDR3 region has 15 residues.

This clone appeared once. The V and J genes are TRBV19 and TRBJ2-1; D unclear. Per germline, CDR1 LNHDA and CDR2 SQIVND (reference sequence). The CDR3 is made up of 13 amino acids. Trimming pared 7 bases from V and 7 bases from J, leaving 14 bases between. The CDR3 loop reads CASTPVSRNEQFF. The CDR3 DNA is TGTGCCAGTACCCCGGTTTCAAGAAATGAGCAGTTCTTC.

The chain recombines TRBV30 with TRBJ2-4; tentative D call: TRBD2 (7 bases). Per germline, CDR1 GTSNPN and CDR2 SVGIG (reference sequence). The CDR3 is made up of 14 amino acids. Trimming took off 5 bases at V and 6 bases at J, with 17 bases between the two ends. The CDR3: CAWQQGGWGNIQYF. The CDR3 nucleotides are TGTGCCTGGCAACAGGGAGGGTGGGGAAACATTCAGTACTTC.

The chain joins TRBV6-5 to TRBJ1-2, with D uncertain. The V end was cut by 2 bases, the J end by 2 bases, with 6 bases between. Germline values: CDR1 MNHEY, CDR2 SVGAGI. The CDR3 is 13 residues long. The DNA for the CDR3 is TGTGCCAGCAGTTACGGGCCGAACTATGGCTACACCTTC. This codes for CASSYGPNYGYTF.

The chain employs TRBV14 and TRBJ2-7, with D perhaps matching TRBD2 (5 bases). Germline CDR1 reads SGHDN; CDR2 reads FVKESK. Trimming cost V 4 bases and J 0 bases, with 13 bases left between them. This CDR3 has 15 residues. The CDR3 region is CASSPTRSASYEQYF. CDR3 bases: TGTGCCAGCAGCCCTACTAGGTCGGCCTCCTACGAGCAGTACTTC.

This clone appeared once. The J gene is TRBJ2-1, the V gene TRBV19; D perhaps matches TRBD1 (6 bases). The germline V and J ends were trimmed by 4 bases and 2 bases, with 15 bases remaining between them. The length of the CDR3 is 16 residues. CDR1 is LNHDA, CDR2 SQIVND, per germline (reference sequence). CDR3 sequence: CASSTGDTTPYNEQFF. DNA of the CDR3: TGTGCCAGTAGTACCGGGGACACCACTCCCTACAATGAGCAGTTCTTC.

The V gene is TRBV10-3, the J gene TRBJ2-7, with D uncertain. The germline CDR1 and CDR2 sequences are ENHRY and SYGVKD. The CDR3 sequence is 13 residues long. V lost 6 bases, J lost 0 bases, and 9 bases lay in between. CDR3 sequence reads: CAIRMVLSYEQYF. CDR3 nucleotides: TGTGCCATCAGGATGGTTCTCTCCTACGAGCAGTACTTC.

The genes are TRBV27 and TRBJ2-4; a weak D match, TRBD2 (6 bases). V gave up 3 bases and J gave up 8 bases, with 11 bases separating them. Germline V gene lookup returns CDR1 MNHEY and CDR2 SMNVEV (reference sequence). The CDR3 contains 13 residues. CDR3 coding DNA: TGTGCCAGCAGTTTTCCGGGAGCGTACATTCAGTACTTC. Its protein is CASSFPGAYIQYF.